The 19 T cell receptor beta chains listed next were all sequenced from one sample in a study of blood T cells in healthy people across ages. Primers used in a second PCR of about 7 to 12 cycles were a sample-barcoded 5' primer and a J-beta primer mix. TCRdb re-analysed the 5' RACE reads in MiXCR, keeping a single row per CDR3 protein. This sample has 730,000 or so distinct CDR3 sequences, with approximately 39% found just once. Input material: blood. All receptors derive from a woman aged 55-69 years in good health.

The CDR3 region has the DNA TGTGCCAGCAGCCCCCGGACTAGCGGGGTTCACGAGCAGTACTTC. Its protein product is CASSPRTSGVHEQYF. The chain is built from TRBV3-1 and TRBJ2-7; TRBD2 matches 12 bases. Per germline, CDR1 LGHDT and CDR2 YNNKEL (reference sequence). The CDR3 spans 15 residues. With 4 bases clipped from V and 5 bases from J, the junction kept 6 bases outside the gene matches.

This clonotype was recorded many times. The chain couples TRBV7-2 to TRBJ2-3, with 7 bases that match TRBD1. V gave up 5 bases and J gave up 7 bases; unmatched junction bases: 3. Germline V gene data show CDR1 as SGHTA and CDR2 as FQGNSA. The CDR3 spans 12 residues. CDR3 sequence: CASSRQGNTQYF. CDR3 DNA sequence: TGTGCCAGCAGCCGACAGGGAAATACGCAGTATTTT.

This clonotype has only a few counts. The rearrangement joins TRBV11-2 to TRBJ1-6, with TRBD1 matching over 7 bases. This CDR3 is 15 amino acids long. CDR1 and CDR2 from the germline V gene are SGHAT and FQNNGV. V lost 1 base, J lost 10 bases, and 7 bases stayed unmatched. The CDR3 DNA reads as TGTGCCAGCAGCTTAGGGGCAGGGGGAGGGTCACCCCTCCACTTT. This codes for CASSLGAGGGSPLHF.

In this sample, this clonotype turned up a few times. The rearrangement links TRBV6-1 to TRBJ2-5; D may be TRBD1 or TRBD2 (5 bases each). Between the trimmed V and J ends, which lost 6 bases and 4 bases, there was a span of 18 bases. This CDR3 has 15 residues. Looked up from germline, CDR1 is MNHNS and CDR2 is SASEGT. The CDR3 DNA follows: TGTGCCAGCAGGGACCGGGGCGGTTTTCCAGAGACCCAGTACTTC. Its protein product is CASRDRGGFPETQYF.

At least ten counts were recorded for this clonotype. The V call is TRBV29-1, the J call TRBJ2-3; D perhaps matches TRBD1 (6 bases). The germline V gene encodes CDR1 SQVTM and CDR2 ANQGSEA. This CDR3 region has 13 residues. Between the trimmed V and J ends, which lost 3 bases and 2 bases, there was a span of 9 bases. CDR3 in amino acids: CSVDRGNTDTQYF. CDR3 nucleotides: TGCAGCGTTGACAGGGGAAACACAGATACGCAGTATTTT.

J is TRBJ2-1 and V is TRBV7-2, with D possibly being TRBD2 (6 bases). This CDR3 contains 16 residues. The V and J ends lost 0 bases and 0 bases respectively, with 9 bases between them. Germline-derived CDR1 and CDR2 are SGHTA and FQGNSA. Written as DNA, the CDR3 is TGTGCCAGCAGCTTAGCCCGGCGGGGCTCCTACAATGAGCAGTTCTTC. It encodes CASSLARRGSYNEQFF.

This clonotype appeared many times. The V gene is TRBV6-6, the J gene TRBJ2-5; 8 bases agree with TRBD2. The J segment lost 3 bases and the V segment lost 9 bases, leaving 15 bases of the junction unmatched. Germline V lookup: CDR1 MNHNY, CDR2 SVGAGI (reference sequence). The CDR3 spans 16 residues. The CDR3 DNA is TGTGCCAGTAAGGAGAGCGGGAGACTCCAAAAAGAGACCCAGTACTTC. Amino acid sequence: CASKESGRLQKETQYF.

The chain has TRBV24-1 and TRBJ2-1; TRBD2 matches at 8 bases. The V segment lost 3 bases and the J segment 12 bases; nucleotides outside the gene matches: 3. The CDR3 has 12 amino acids. Germline V lookup: CDR1 KGHDR, CDR2 SFDVKD. The CDR3 DNA follows: TGTGCCACCAGTGATGCCGGGGGGGGGCAGTTCTTC. Its translation: CATSDAGGGQFF.

V and J are TRBV20-1 and TRBJ1-5; D is uncertain. V lost 3 bases and J lost 4, with 10 bases in between. Germline CDR1 is DFQATT and CDR2 is SNEGSKA (reference sequence). The CDR3 totals 13 residues. CDR3 loop: CSARRELNQPQHF. In nucleotides, the CDR3 is TGCAGTGCTAGGAGGGAGTTGAATCAGCCCCAGCATTTT.

The chain is built from TRBV3-1 and TRBJ2-1; 16 bases map to TRBD2. CDR1 and CDR2 from the germline V gene are LGHDT and YNNKEL (reference sequence). Unmatched junction bases numbered 6, after V lost 3 bases and J lost 7 bases. The CDR3 totals 17 residues. The CDR3 region is CASSHGTSGGARNEQFF. The CDR3 region has the DNA TGTGCCAGCAGCCACGGGACTAGCGGGGGGGCGCGGAATGAGCAGTTCTTC.

The chain is built from TRBV18 and TRBJ2-7; no reliable D call. The V gene lost 1 base and the J gene lost 0 bases, with 16 bases spanning the gap. This CDR3 is 17 amino acids long. Germline CDR1 KGHSH, CDR2 LQKENI. The CDR3 protein is CASSPLQAGQSSYEQYF. For the CDR3, the DNA is TGTGCCAGCTCACCACTCCAAGCTGGGCAGAGCTCCTACGAGCAGTACTTC.

A few counts support this clonotype. This sequence joins TRBV12-5 and TRBJ2-7; D perhaps matches TRBD1 (6 bases). Deletions cut 7 bases from V and 0 bases from J, with 7 bases between. Germline lookup yields CDR1 LGHNT and CDR2 FRNRAP. This CDR3 is 12 amino acids long. The CDR3 sequence: CASARGSYEQYF. The DNA of the CDR3 is TGTGCTAGTGCCAGGGGCTCCTACGAGCAGTACTTC. Looking up the rest from reference TRBV12-5 and TRBJ2-7 gives the full variable domain: DARVTQTPRHKVTEMGQEVTMRCQPILGHNTVFWYRQTMMQGLELLAYFRNRAPLDDSGMPKDRFSAEMPDATLATLKIQPSEPRDSAVYFCASARGSYEQYFGPGTRLTVT.

A few counts support this clonotype. V and J are TRBV20-1 and TRBJ2-3; D ambiguous. The CDR3 has 16 residues. V was clipped by 0 bases and J by 1 base, with 14 bases between them. The germline V gene has CDR1 DFQATT and CDR2 SNEGSKA (reference sequence). The CDR3 DNA reads TGCAGTGCTAGAGATGACAAGAGGTCAGGCACAGATACGCAGTATTTT. This encodes CSARDDKRSGTDTQYF.

This clonotype has more than one count but fewer than ten. A much larger clone sits a single nucleotide away, making a read error possible. V and J are TRBV29-1 and TRBJ2-5; possibly TRBD2 for D (5 bases). CDR3 length: 11 amino acids. The V gene lost 8 bases and the J gene lost 4 bases, with 11 bases spanning the gap. Per the germline V gene, CDR1 is SQVTM and CDR2 is ANQGSEA. CDR3: CSSGNPETQYF. Here the CDR3 DNA reads TGCAGCTCCGGGAACCCAGAGACCCAGTACTTC.

The V and J genes are TRBV30 and TRBJ2-4; TRBD1 matches at 7 bases. The J call may be mistaken, given a closer DNA end match to TRBJ2-7. From germline, CDR1 is GTSNPN and CDR2 SVGIG (reference sequence). This CDR3 contains 14 residues. The CDR3 here is CAWSLGNRGSEQYF. In nucleotides, the CDR3 is TGTGCCTGGAGTCTAGGAAACAGGGGTAGCGAGCAGTACTTC.

V is TRBV3-1 and J is TRBJ2-7, with D perhaps matching TRBD1 (6 bases). Per the germline V gene, CDR1 is LGHDT and CDR2 is YNNKEL (reference sequence). Trimming stripped 0 bases from V and 0 bases from J, with 15 bases between. The CDR3 runs 17 residues. The CDR3 sequence is CASSQDVPGALSYEQYF. The CDR3, as DNA: TGTGCCAGCAGCCAAGATGTCCCAGGGGCGCTCTCCTACGAGCAGTACTTC.

The rearrangement joins TRBV27 to TRBJ1-4, with D possibly matching TRBD1 (6 bases). V lost 0 bases and J lost 7, with 12 bases in between. The CDR3 length is 15 residues. The germline gives CDR1 MNHEY, CDR2 SMNVEV (reference sequence). CDR3 in DNA: TGTGCCAGCAGTTTATCTGGCAGGGGTGGTGAAAAACTGTTTTTT. Amino acids: CASSLSGRGGEKLFF.

There are a few counts of this clonotype. J is TRBJ1-1 and V is TRBV29-1, with 8 bases that match TRBD1. Germline CDR1 is SQVTM and CDR2 is ANQGSEA. This CDR3 has 12 residues. Trimming removed 7 bases from V and 2 bases from J; junction bases left unmatched: 3. The CDR3 sequence: CSAGQGNTEAFF. Written as DNA, the CDR3 is TGCAGCGCCGGACAGGGAAACACTGAAGCTTTCTTT. Complete variable domain (other parts from reference TRBV29-1 and TRBJ1-1): SAVISQKPSRDICQRGTSLTIQCQVDSQVTMMFWYRQQPGQSLTLIATANQGSEATYESGFVIDKFPISRPNLTFSTLTVSNMSPEDSSIYLCSAGQGNTEAFFGQGTRLTVV.

V usage is TRBV20-1 and J usage is TRBJ2-1, with TRBD2 identical over 10 bases. The germline V gene encodes CDR1 DFQATT and CDR2 SNEGSKA (reference sequence). The CDR3 sequence is 17 residues long. V was clipped by 0 bases and J by 7 bases; unmatched bases: 12. The DNA for the CDR3 is TGCAGTGCTAGAGATCCCCAGCGGGAGGGCCTGGCGAATGAGCAGTTCTTC. Translation gives CSARDPQREGLANEQFF.